This TCR beta chain was recovered during a study of control samples from healthy donors and cancer patients. The protocol was immunoSEQ multiplex PCR, while the TCRdb copy is restricted to in-frame clones and leaves out a portion. The table has about 63,000 clones, 80% to 90% seen once. Trimming took 0 bases from V and 0 from J, leaving 9 bases between them. From germline, CDR1 is SGDLS and CDR2 YYNGEE. The CDR3 loop spans 16 amino acids. This sequence was found in a woman aged 60-75 years with lung cancer. The chain joins TRBV9 to TRBJ1-4; no clear D gene. Sequenced material: PBMCs. The chain's CDR3 is CASSVDSPATNEKLFF. The CDR3 region has the DNA TGTGCCAGCAGCGTAGACAGCCCCGCAACTAATGAAAAACTGTTTTTT.